Listed here are 17 T cell receptor beta chains from one sample, sequenced in a study of blood T cell repertoires in COVID-19. Sequenced by immunoSEQ multiplex PCR; TCRdb stores in-frame clones only, minus some. The data hold 40,000 or so clones, with approximately 89% observed a single time. Sequencing was performed on peripheral blood. Receptors were obtained from a human donor in a cohort sampled during active COVID-19.

This sequence joins TRBV19 and TRBJ2-3; unclear D gene. The CDR3 runs to 14 residues. Germline V gives CDR1 LNHDA, CDR2 SQIVND (reference sequence). Trimming pared 7 bases from V and 0 bases from J, leaving 11 bases between. This chain's CDR3 is CASTQSRSTDTQYF. Written as DNA, the CDR3 is TGTGCCAGTACGCAGTCCCGTAGCACAGATACGCAGTATTTT.

The chain employs TRBV19 and TRBJ2-7; 10 nucleotides align to TRBD2. The germline gives CDR1 LNHDA, CDR2 SQIVND (reference sequence). The CDR3 is made up of 15 amino acids. After removal of 5 bases from V and 1 base from J, the junction contained 5 bases not matched to a gene. Written as DNA, the CDR3 is TGTGCCAGTAGTTCGGGGACTAGCGTTTCCTACGAGCAGTACTTC. Translation: CASSSGTSVSYEQYF.

This chain links TRBV5-4 with TRBJ2-7; 9 bases match TRBD1. CDR3 length: 14 amino acids. Germline CDR1 and CDR2: SGHNT and YYREEE (reference sequence). V was pared by 3 bases and J by 1 base, with 2 bases of the junction left unmatched. The CDR3 nucleotides are TGTGCCAGCAGCTCGGGGACAGGGTCCTACGAGCAGTACTTC. It codes for CASSSGTGSYEQYF.

The gene calls are TRBV28 and TRBJ2-7; 10 nucleotides agree with TRBD1. V lost 7 bases and J lost 4; bases outside the gene matches: 7. The CDR3 contains 14 residues. Germline V gene sequence: CDR1 MDHEN, CDR2 SYDVKM. For the CDR3, the DNA is TGTGCCAGCACGCGAGACAGGGGGCCGTACGAGCAGTACTTC. This codes for CASTRDRGPYEQYF.

This clone was counted a single time. This sequence joins TRBV3-1 (or the pseudogene TRBV3-2) and TRBJ2-5; 7 bases are a match to TRBD1. Unmatched junction bases numbered 10, after V lost 1 base and J lost 5 bases. Germline CDR1 and CDR2: LGHDT and YNNKEL (reference sequence). CDR3 length equals 16 residues. CDR3 bases: TGTGCCAGCAGCCAAGCTCACAGGGGCGCGAGGGAGACCCAGTACTTC. Residues: CASSQAHRGARETQYF.

This rearrangement joins TRBV5-5 to TRBJ2-1; TRBD2 matches 10 bases. Germline CDR1 SGHKS, CDR2 YYEKEE (reference sequence). The CDR3 is made up of 16 amino acids. J was trimmed by 7 bases and V by 4 bases; bases with no gene match: 11. CDR3 protein: CASSPLASGSRNEQFF. CDR3 nucleotide sequence: TGTGCCAGCAGCCCCCTGGCTAGCGGGAGTAGAAATGAGCAGTTCTTC.

CDR3 DNA sequence: TGTGCCAGCTCATCAGCCGGGACAATAGCCAAAAACATTCAGTACTTC. Its protein is CASSSAGTIAKNIQYF. The V call is TRBV18, the J call TRBJ2-4, with D maybe TRBD1 (6 bases). CDR1 KGHSH and CDR2 LQKENI come from the germline V gene. The CDR3 runs to 16 residues. Trimming removed 5 bases from V and 0 bases from J, with 14 bases in between.

This chain connects TRBV5-1 to TRBJ2-1, with a possible D match to TRBD1 (5 bases). The CDR3 is made up of 19 amino acids. V shed 3 bases and J shed 0 bases, with 22 bases lying between them. Germline CDR1 reads SGHRS; CDR2 reads YFSETQ. As DNA, the CDR3 is TGCGCCAGCAGCTCCGGATACGCCACAGGTGAAAGCTCCTACAATGAGCAGTTCTTC. Translating gives CASSSGYATGESSYNEQFF.

The rearrangement links TRBV30 to TRBJ2-3; the match to TRBD2 covers 8 bases. Germline V gene data show CDR1 as GTSNPN and CDR2 as SVGIG (reference sequence). There are 19 residues in the CDR3. Trimming cost V 2 bases and J 3 bases; bases outside gene matches: 19. CDR3 protein: CAWSPGTQRLAKGTDTQYF. CDR3 bases: TGTGCCTGGAGTCCGGGGACCCAGAGACTAGCGAAAGGGACAGATACGCAGTATTTT. Using reference TRBV30 and TRBJ2-3 for the parts outside the CDR3, the full variable domain is SQTIHQWPATLVQPVGSPLSLECTVEGTSNPNLYWYRQAAGRGLQLLFYSVGIGQISSEVPQNLSASRPQDRQFILSSKKLLLSDSGFYLCAWSPGTQRLAKGTDTQYFGPGTRLTVL.

The rearrangement joins TRBV7-6 to TRBJ1-1; TRBD1 matches at 7 bases. Per germline, CDR1 SGHVS and CDR2 FNYEAQ. There are 12 residues in the CDR3. Trimming took 1 base from V and 8 from J; bases not matched to a gene: 1. The CDR3 sequence is CASSLGTGEAFF. The CDR3 bases are TGTGCCAGCAGCTTAGGGACAGGCGAAGCTTTCTTT.

This clone was seen only once. The rearrangement uses TRBV5-6 and TRBJ1-1, with a tentative D call TRBD1 (5 bases). Per the germline V gene, CDR1 is SGHDT and CDR2 is YYEEEE. Trimming took off 3 bases at V and 7 bases at J, with 10 bases between the two ends. The CDR3 is made up of 12 amino acids. The CDR3 sequence is CASSYRNLEAFF. The DNA for the CDR3 is TGTGCCAGCAGCTACAGGAACCTTGAAGCTTTCTTT.

The V and J genes are TRBV19 and TRBJ1-1; 8 positions agree with TRBD1. In germline, CDR1 is LNHDA, CDR2 SQIVND (reference sequence). V lost 5 bases and J lost 0; bases outside the gene matches: 8. This CDR3 spans 16 amino acids. CDR3 residues: CASSVGTGLMNTEAFF. The DNA for the CDR3 is TGTGCCAGTAGTGTCGGGACAGGACTAATGAACACTGAAGCTTTCTTT.

V is TRBV6-5 and J is TRBJ2-2, with a weak D call TRBD2 (7 bases). CDR3 length equals 15 residues. Trimming left V 7 bases short and J 6 bases short, with 18 bases between. CDR1 is MNHEY, CDR2 SVGAGI, per germline. In nucleotides, the CDR3 is TGTGCCAGCATAAGGGGGGGGGCCCAGTCCGGGGAGCTGTTTTTT. It translates to CASIRGGAQSGELFF.

The chain combines TRBV23-1 with TRBJ2-7; TRBD1 might be the D (6 bases). TRBV23-1 is noted as an ORF with a role that remains uncertain. This CDR3 comprises 14 residues. Trimming pared 8 bases from V and 1 base from J, leaving 15 bases between. CDR3 sequence (DNA): TGCGCCAGCTGGATGGACAGCTGTTCCTACGAGCAGTACTTC. It codes for CASWMDSCSYEQYF.

In regard to this clone: The sample carries other DNA sequences with the same CDR3. V usage is TRBV5-1 and J usage is TRBJ2-7; TRBD1 is a possible D gene (6 bases). This CDR3 is 14 amino acids long. Germline V gene sequence: CDR1 SGHRS, CDR2 YFSETQ. V lost 5 bases, J lost 3 bases, and 15 bases lay in between. The CDR3 nucleotides read TGCGCCAGCAGTTCACTACAGGGAAACTACGAGCAGTACTTC. Translating gives CASSSLQGNYEQYF.

The chain carries TRBV7-2 and TRBJ2-7, with 7 positions matching TRBD2. CDR1 and CDR2 (germline): SGHTA, FQGNSA. The CDR3 extends over 14 amino acids. With 0 bases clipped from V and 3 bases from J, the junction kept 2 bases outside the gene matches. The CDR3 loop is CASSLAAGVYEQYF. The CDR3 region has the DNA TGTGCCAGCAGCTTAGCGGCGGGGGTCTACGAGCAGTACTTC.

The chain couples TRBV7-2 to TRBJ2-3; the match to TRBD2 covers 11 bases. CDR1 and CDR2 (germline): SGHTA, FQGNSA. Unmatched junction bases numbered 9, after V lost 8 bases and J lost 8 bases. The CDR3 is 14 residues long. CDR3 sequence reads: CASGSSGGTSTQYF. The CDR3 coding sequence is TGTGCCAGCGGCTCTAGCGGGGGGACGAGTACGCAGTATTTT.